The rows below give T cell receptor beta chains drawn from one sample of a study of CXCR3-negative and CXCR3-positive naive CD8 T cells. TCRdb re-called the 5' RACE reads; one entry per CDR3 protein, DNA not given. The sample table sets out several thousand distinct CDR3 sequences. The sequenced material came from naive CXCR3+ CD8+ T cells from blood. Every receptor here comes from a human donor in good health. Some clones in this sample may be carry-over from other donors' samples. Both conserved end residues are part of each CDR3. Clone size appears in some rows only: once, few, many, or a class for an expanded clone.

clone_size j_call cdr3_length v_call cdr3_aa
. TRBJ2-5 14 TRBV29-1 CSVEHPTYQETQYF
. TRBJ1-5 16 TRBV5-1 CASTHRDRESNQPQHF
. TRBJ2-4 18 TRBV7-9 CASSSPSGRMGAKNIQYF
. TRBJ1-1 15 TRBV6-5 CASSRYRGLNTEAFF
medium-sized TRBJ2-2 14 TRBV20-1 CSARPGLASGELFF
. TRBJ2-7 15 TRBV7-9 CASSFGTESSYEQYF
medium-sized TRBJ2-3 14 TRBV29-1 CSVVDSGSTDTQYF
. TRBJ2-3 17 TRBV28 CASSQIRGQGAADTQYF
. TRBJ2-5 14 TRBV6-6 CASSPPDREETQYF
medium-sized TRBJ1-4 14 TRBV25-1 CASSEAGENEKLFF
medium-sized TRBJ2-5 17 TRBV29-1 CSVEDHQKGQPQETQYF
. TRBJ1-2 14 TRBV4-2 CASSQGGQGHGYTF
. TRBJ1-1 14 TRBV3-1 CASSPSLVTAEAFF
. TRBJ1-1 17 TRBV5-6 CASSLDVPPLLNTEAFF
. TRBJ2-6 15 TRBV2 CASSDMSSGANVLTF
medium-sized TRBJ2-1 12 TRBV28 CASSLNYNEQFF
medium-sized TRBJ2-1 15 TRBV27 CASSGGGDWDNEQFF
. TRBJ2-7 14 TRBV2 CAGLGPGGDGEQYF
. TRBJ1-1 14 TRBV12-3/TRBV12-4 CASSLVWQNPEAFF
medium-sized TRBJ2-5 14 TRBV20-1 CSAKGPSRGETQYF
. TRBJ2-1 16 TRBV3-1 CASSQGRDSSYNEQFF
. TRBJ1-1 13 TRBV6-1 CASRISDSTEAFF
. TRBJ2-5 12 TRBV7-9 CASSRGRETQYF
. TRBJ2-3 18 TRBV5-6 CASSSAIEPGEGTDTQYF
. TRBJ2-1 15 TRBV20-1 CSARDRLAGATEQFF
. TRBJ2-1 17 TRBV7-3 CASSSPSQGRGLDEQFF
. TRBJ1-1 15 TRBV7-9 CASSPPRVRDTEAFF
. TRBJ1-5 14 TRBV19 CASSGQAGNQPQHF
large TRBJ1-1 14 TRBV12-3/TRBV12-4 CASSLNPQGSEAFF
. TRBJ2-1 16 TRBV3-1 CASSQDPESSYNEQFF
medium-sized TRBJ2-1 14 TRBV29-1 CSVEASGISNEQFF
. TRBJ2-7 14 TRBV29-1 CRVTPGTGGFEQYF
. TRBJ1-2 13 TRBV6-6 CASRGQGSDGYTF
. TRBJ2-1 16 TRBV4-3 CASSQDGAGEWDEQFF
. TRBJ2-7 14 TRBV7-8 CASSLGGSYYEQYF
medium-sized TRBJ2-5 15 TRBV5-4 CASSGRTVSKETQYF
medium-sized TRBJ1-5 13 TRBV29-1 CSVEEPGDQPQHF
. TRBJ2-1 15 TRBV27 CASSLVRDSYNEQFF
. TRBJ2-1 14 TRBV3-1 CASSQRGTYNEQFF
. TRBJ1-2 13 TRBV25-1 CASSERSLDGYTF
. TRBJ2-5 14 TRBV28 CASSPRQGIETQYF
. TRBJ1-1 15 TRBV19 CASSVTGPLGTEAFF
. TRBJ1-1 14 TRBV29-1 CSVPGDNMNTEAFF
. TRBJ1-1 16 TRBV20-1 CSARDRQKRTNTEAFF
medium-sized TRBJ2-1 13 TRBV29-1 CSVEVPLYNEQFF
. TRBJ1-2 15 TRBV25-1 CASSEYFPGNYGYTF
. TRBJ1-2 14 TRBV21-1 CASSNYRGKYGYTF
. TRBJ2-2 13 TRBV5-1 CASSSYGTGELFF
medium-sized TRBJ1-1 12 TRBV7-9 CASSLAGYEAFF
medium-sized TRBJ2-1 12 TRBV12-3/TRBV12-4 CASTAPRGEQFF
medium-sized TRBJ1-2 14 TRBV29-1 CSVPRRSRGIGYTF
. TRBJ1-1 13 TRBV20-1 CSARAGLNTEAFF